A selection of T cell receptor beta chains follows, all from one sample in a study of T cell changes during pregnancy in multiple sclerosis. The repertoire was sequenced with immunoSEQ multiplex PCR; TCRdb's copy has only in-frame clones and lacks some. The data hold tens of thousands of clones, with less than 90% observed a single time. Here the sequenced sample was peripheral blood, taken before pregnancy. These receptors all come from a female donor with multiple sclerosis, enrolled in a pregnancy study. Each CDR3 is given with its conserved first and last residue. Each record gives: V gene, J gene, CDR3 protein.

>TRBV5-1|TRBJ2-1
CASRVTGGIYNEQFF
>TRBV7-8|TRBJ2-2
CASSALAGGRTGELFF
>TRBV29-1|TRBJ2-3
CSVAQGALTDTQYF
>TRBV7-2|TRBJ2-5
CASSLGEGAIKETQYF
>TRBV10-3|TRBJ2-2
CAISELTGVTGELFF
>TRBV11-3|TRBJ2-5
CASSHGTGGQETQYF
>TRBV9|TRBJ1-2
CASSGDPGGGRGYTF
>TRBV13|TRBJ2-7
CASSLVRGAHLNYEQYF
>TRBV5-1|TRBJ2-3
CASSSYPLSGGAEDTQYF
>TRBV5-1|TRBJ2-5
CASSLVGGMSQETQYF
>TRBV2|TRBJ2-5
CASKLAGGPQETQYF
>TRBV7-8|TRBJ2-3
CASSPGSTDTQYF
>TRBV21-1|TRBJ2-5
CASSLRPPSLRGETQYF
>TRBV6-5|TRBJ1-1
CASSSNRGNTEAFF
>TRBV19|TRBJ1-1
CASSIMQGAGTTEAFF
>TRBV11-3|TRBJ2-3
CASSLGRTGDTQYF
>TRBV7-2|TRBJ1-5
CASSQGEFQPQHF
>TRBV11-3|TRBJ2-1
CASSSRGTDNEQFF
>TRBV13|TRBJ2-2
CASSPGLAGGPRRPGELFF
>TRBV5-6|TRBJ2-2
CASSPGYGELFF
>TRBV7-2|TRBJ1-5
CASSLDSKGNQPQHF
>TRBV5-6|TRBJ2-1
CASGEGGTVGNEQFF
>TRBV6-4|TRBJ2-2
CASSDSASGRLGTGELFF
>TRBV7-3|TRBJ2-1
CASSHRGGTNEQFF
>TRBV11-2|TRBJ1-3
CASSLGRESGNTIYF
>TRBV5-1|TRBJ1-2
CASRLREDGYTF